Shown below are 8 T cell receptor beta chains from a single sample sequenced in a study of shared clonotypes between healthy human individuals (TCRdb year 2020). Receptors were amplified or captured by the immunoSEQ multiplex PCR assay. The source is immuneACCESS, and TCRdb retained only in-frame sequences with V and J called. Part of the clones is not carried over; for the studies checked, unresolved V genes explain less than half of this, and the remainder is unexplained. This sample is represented by approximately 2,000,000 clones; 85% to 95% of them were singletons. The top ten hold 1.5% to 2% of the sample. CD8 naive samples were CD45RO-negative cells positively selected for CCR7, giving a CD45RA+CCR7+ population that excluded TemRA cells. The sample comprised naive CD8+ T cells from PBMCs. The cell subset or site label on this specimen signifies: CD45RA+CCR7+. The receptors here all came from a young man in good health. Some clones in this sample may be carry-over from other donors' samples.

Turning to this clone: This CDR3 is also generated by other DNA sequences in the sample. This chain links TRBV7-9 with TRBJ2-2; D unresolved. CDR3 length: 13 amino acids. The germline V gene encodes CDR1 SEHNR and CDR2 FQNEAQ (reference sequence). V was cut by 0 bases and J by 4 bases, with 3 bases left in between. DNA of the CDR3: TGTGCCAGCAGCTTAGCTCTCACCGGGGAGCTGTTTTTT. This sequence encodes CASSLALTGELFF.

The chain employs TRBV21-1 and TRBJ2-7; the table's D gene call, TRBD2, was not cross checked with the DNA. TRBV21-1 is described as a pseudogene. This CDR3 comprises 17 residues. The CDR3 DNA reads as TGTGCCAGCAGCAAAGTTAAGCGGGAGGGCCGTTGGGGCGAGCAGTACTTC. Translated, it gives CASSKVKREGRWGEQYF.

This chain connects TRBV29-1 to TRBJ2-7; D may be TRBD2 (6 bases). Germline CDR1 reads SQVTM; CDR2 reads ANQGSEA. V lost 0 bases to trimming and J lost 5 bases, with 17 bases between them. This CDR3 spans 15 amino acids. CDR3 sequence (DNA): TGCAGCGTTGAAGATCGGAGAGGGAGGATCAACGAGCAGTACTTC. Its translation: CSVEDRRGRINEQYF.

J is TRBJ2-7 and V is TRBV27; 9 nucleotides agree with TRBD1. The V gene end was trimmed by 5 bases and the J gene end by 4 bases; junction bases not matched to a gene: 9. The germline gives CDR1 MNHEY, CDR2 SMNVEV (reference sequence). The CDR3 has 15 amino acids. Here the CDR3 reads CASSVSVTGGYEQYF. DNA for the CDR3: TGTGCCAGCAGTGTTTCGGTGACAGGGGGGTACGAGCAGTACTTC.

The CDR3 bases are TGTGCCAGCAGCCAATTTCCGGGAAGCACAGATACGCAGTATTTT. It encodes CASSQFPGSTDTQYF. This chain connects TRBV4-2 to TRBJ2-3; possibly TRBD2 for D (5 bases). Per the germline V gene, CDR1 is LGHNA and CDR2 is YNFKEQ. The CDR3 loop spans 15 amino acids. Trimming left V 2 bases short and J 0 bases short, with 9 bases between.

The chain uses TRBV9 and TRBJ1-3; D is unresolved. This CDR3 contains 14 residues. Germline CDR1 SGDLS, CDR2 YYNGEE. Trimming cost V 4 bases and J 7 bases, with 15 bases left between them. CDR3 sequence: CASSPSGGKNTIYF. The CDR3 bases are TGTGCCAGCAGCCCAAGTGGTGGCAAGAACACCATATATTTT.

V is TRBV27 and J is TRBJ2-3; 9 bases fit TRBD1. Germline V gene data show CDR1 as MNHEY and CDR2 as SMNVEV (reference sequence). This CDR3 comprises 16 residues. Trimming removed 5 bases from V and 3 bases from J; junction bases left unmatched: 9. The CDR3 loop is CASSPHRGQKTDTQYF. Here the CDR3 DNA reads TGTGCCAGCAGTCCACACAGGGGGCAGAAAACAGATACGCAGTATTTT.

V is TRBV19 and J is TRBJ2-7; D gene unclear. The V gene's germline CDR1 is LNHDA and CDR2 SQIVND (reference sequence). This CDR3 is built from 13 residues. Trimming removed 4 bases at V and 4 bases at J, with 11 bases between. The CDR3 DNA reads as TGTGCCAGTAGTACCAGGCAGAGATACGAGCAGTACTTC. It encodes CASSTRQRYEQYF.